The 4 T cell receptor beta chains below were found in one sample sequenced in a study of T cell changes during pregnancy in multiple sclerosis. Profiling relied on immunoSEQ multiplex PCR, and the TCRdb table lists in-frame clones only, not all of them. The sample has about 30,000 clones, roughly 91% seen once. This material consisted of CD4+ T cells from peripheral blood mononuclear cells, taken after pregnancy. Every receptor here comes from a female donor with multiple sclerosis, enrolled in a pregnancy study.

The CDR3, as DNA: TGTGCCAGCAGTGAAGGAACAGGGTTTAACTATGGCTACACCTTC. Its protein is CASSEGTGFNYGYTF. The rearrangement links TRBV6-1 to TRBJ1-2, with a tentative D call TRBD1 (6 bases). Trimming removed 1 base at V and 1 base at J, with 10 bases between. Germline V gene sequence: CDR1 MNHNS, CDR2 SASEGT. There are 15 residues in the CDR3.

Only one count was recorded for this clone. The rearrangement joins TRBV29-1 to TRBJ2-7; D ambiguous. CDR1 is SQVTM and CDR2 is ANQGSEA in the germline V gene. V was trimmed by 7 bases and J by 3 bases, leaving 7 bases between them. The CDR3 loop spans 10 amino acids. CDR3 bases: TGCAGCGCCGGAGACTACGAGCAGTACTTC. Its translation: CSAGDYEQYF.

The chain has TRBV6-1 and TRBJ2-1; no clear D. Germline CDR1 reads MNHNS; CDR2 reads SASEGT. V lost 1 base and J 9 bases, leaving 16 bases between the germline ends. The CDR3 runs to 15 residues. In DNA, the CDR3 is TGTGCCAGCAGTGAAGTCGGGTCTCACGACGGTGAGCAGTTCTTC. Its protein product is CASSEVGSHDGEQFF.

The V call is TRBV9, the J call TRBJ2-5; 7 bases fit TRBD1. The J call may be in error: the DNA end matches TRBJ2-7 better. Germline V gene data show CDR1 as SGDLS and CDR2 as YYNGEE. The CDR3 loop spans 15 amino acids. CDR3 amino acids: CASSVGGQPPYEQYF. The CDR3 DNA reads as TGTGCCAGCAGCGTAGGGGGACAGCCACCCTACGAGCAGTACTTC.